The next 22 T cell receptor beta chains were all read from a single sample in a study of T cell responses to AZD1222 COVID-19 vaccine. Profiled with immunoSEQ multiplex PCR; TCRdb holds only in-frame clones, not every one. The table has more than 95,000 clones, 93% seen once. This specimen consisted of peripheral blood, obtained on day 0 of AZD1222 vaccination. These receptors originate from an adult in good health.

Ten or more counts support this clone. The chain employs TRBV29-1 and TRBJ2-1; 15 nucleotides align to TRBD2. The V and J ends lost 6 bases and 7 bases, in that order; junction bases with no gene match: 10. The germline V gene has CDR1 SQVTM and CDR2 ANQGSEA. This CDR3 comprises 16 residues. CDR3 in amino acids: CSVTGTSGRLVNEQFF. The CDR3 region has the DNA TGCAGCGTCACCGGGACTAGCGGGAGGTTGGTGAATGAGCAGTTCTTC.

The CDR3 here is CASRSRRPNEKLFF. The CDR3 region has the DNA TGTGCCAGCAGGAGTCGACGACCTAATGAAAAACTGTTTTTT. The chain has TRBV6-5 and TRBJ1-4; D not resolved. The V end was cut by 6 bases, the J end by 3 bases, with 11 bases between. The CDR3 is 14 residues long. Germline V CDR1 and CDR2: MNHEY, SVGAGI.

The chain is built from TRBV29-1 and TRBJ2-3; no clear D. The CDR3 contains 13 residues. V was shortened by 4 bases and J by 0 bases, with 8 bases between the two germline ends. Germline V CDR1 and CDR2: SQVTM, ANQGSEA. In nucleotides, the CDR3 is TGCAGCGTTGTGGTGTCTAGCACAGATACGCAGTATTTT. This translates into CSVVVSSTDTQYF.

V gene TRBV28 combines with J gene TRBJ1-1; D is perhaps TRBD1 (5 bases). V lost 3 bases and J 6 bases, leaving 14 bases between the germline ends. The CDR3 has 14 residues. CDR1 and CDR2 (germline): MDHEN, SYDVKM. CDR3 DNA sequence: TGTGCCAGCAGTTTCGAGGGACGTATCGCTGAAGCTTTCTTT. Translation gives CASSFEGRIAEAFF.

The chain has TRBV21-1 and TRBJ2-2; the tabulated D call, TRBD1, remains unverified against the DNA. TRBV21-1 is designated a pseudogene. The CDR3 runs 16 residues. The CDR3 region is CASRQRGDTNTGELFF. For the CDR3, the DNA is TGTGCCAGCAGGCAAAGGGGCGATACGAACACCGGGGAGCTGTTTTTT.

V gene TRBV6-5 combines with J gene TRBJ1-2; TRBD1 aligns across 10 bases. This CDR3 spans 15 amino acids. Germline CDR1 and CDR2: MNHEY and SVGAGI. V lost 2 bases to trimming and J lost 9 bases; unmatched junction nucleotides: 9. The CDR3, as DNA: TGTGCCAGCAGTTACCACGGGACAGGGGAAATGAGCTACACCTTC. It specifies CASSYHGTGEMSYTF.

The CDR3 DNA reads as TGTGCCAGCAGCTTTCAGTCAAACACTGAAGCTTTCTTT. Translated: CASSFQSNTEAFF. The chain employs TRBV9 and TRBJ1-1, with no clear D. V gave up 4 bases and J gave up 2 bases, with 9 bases separating them. CDR1 SGDLS and CDR2 YYNGEE come from the germline V gene. This CDR3 comprises 13 residues.

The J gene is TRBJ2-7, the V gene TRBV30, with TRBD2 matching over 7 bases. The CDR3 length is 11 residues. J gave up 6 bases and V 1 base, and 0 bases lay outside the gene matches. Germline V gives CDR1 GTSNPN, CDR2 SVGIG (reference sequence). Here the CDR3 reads CAWSAGGEQYF. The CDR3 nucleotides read TGTGCCTGGAGTGCGGGGGGCGAGCAGTACTTC.

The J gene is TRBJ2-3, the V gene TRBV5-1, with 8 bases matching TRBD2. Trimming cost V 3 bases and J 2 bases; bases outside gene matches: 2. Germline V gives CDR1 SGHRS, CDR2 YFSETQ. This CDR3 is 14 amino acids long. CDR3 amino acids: CASSYGGDTDTQYF. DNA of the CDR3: TGCGCCAGCAGCTACGGGGGGGACACAGATACGCAGTATTTT.

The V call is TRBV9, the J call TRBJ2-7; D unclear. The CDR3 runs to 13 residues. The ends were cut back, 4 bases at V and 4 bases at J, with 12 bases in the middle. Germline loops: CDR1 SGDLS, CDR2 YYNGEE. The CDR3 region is CASSPTDQYEQYF. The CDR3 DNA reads TGTGCCAGCAGCCCGACGGACCAATACGAGCAGTACTTC.

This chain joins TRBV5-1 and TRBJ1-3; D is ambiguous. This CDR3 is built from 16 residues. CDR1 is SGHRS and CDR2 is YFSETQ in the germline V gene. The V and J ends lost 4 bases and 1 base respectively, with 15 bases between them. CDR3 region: CASSPDDLGSGNTIYF. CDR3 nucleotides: TGCGCCAGCAGCCCGGACGATCTCGGTTCTGGAAACACCATATATTTT.

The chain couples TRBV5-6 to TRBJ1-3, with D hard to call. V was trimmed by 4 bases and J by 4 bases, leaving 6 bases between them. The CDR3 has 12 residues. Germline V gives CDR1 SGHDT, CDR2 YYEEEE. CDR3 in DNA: TGTGCCAGCAGCGCATTAGGAAACACCATATATTTT. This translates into CASSALGNTIYF.

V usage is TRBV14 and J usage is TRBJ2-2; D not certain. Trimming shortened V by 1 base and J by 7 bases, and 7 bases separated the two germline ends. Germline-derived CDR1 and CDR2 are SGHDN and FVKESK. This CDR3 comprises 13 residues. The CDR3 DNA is TGTGCCAGCAGCCAAGTACGGGTCGGGGAGCTGTTTTTT. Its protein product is CASSQVRVGELFF.

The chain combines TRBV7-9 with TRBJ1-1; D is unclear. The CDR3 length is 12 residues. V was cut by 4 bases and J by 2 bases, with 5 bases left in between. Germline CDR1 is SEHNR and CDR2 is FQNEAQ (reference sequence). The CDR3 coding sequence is TGTGCCAGCAGCTCCCGAAACACTGAAGCTTTCTTT. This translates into CASSSRNTEAFF.

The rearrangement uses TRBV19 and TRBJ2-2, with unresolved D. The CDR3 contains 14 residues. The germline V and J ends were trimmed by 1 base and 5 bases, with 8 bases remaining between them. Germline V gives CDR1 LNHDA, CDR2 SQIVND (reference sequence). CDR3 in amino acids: CASSIAAATGELFF. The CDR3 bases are TGTGCCAGTAGTATAGCGGCCGCTACCGGGGAGCTGTTTTTT. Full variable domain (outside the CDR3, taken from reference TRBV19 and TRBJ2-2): DGGITQSPKYLFRKEGQNVTLSCEQNLNHDAMYWYRQDPGQGLRLIYYSQIVNDFQKGDIAEGYSVSREKKESFPLTVTSAQKNPTAFYLCASSIAAATGELFFGEGSRLTVL.

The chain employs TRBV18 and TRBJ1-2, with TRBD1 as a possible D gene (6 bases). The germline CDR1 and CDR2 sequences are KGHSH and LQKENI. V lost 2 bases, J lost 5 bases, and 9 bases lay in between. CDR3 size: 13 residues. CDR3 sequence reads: CASSPGGLYGYTF. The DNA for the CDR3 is TGTGCCAGCTCACCAGGGGGCTTATATGGCTACACCTTC. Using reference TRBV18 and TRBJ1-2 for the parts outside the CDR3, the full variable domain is NAGVMQNPRHLVRRRGQEARLRCSPMKGHSHVYWYRQLPEEGLKFMVYLQKENIIDESGMPKERFSAEFPKEGPSILRIQQVVRGDSAAYFCASSPGGLYGYTFGSGTRLTVV.

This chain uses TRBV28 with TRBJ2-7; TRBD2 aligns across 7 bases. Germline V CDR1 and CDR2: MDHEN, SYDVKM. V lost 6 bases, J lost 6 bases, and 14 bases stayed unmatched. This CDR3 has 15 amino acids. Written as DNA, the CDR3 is TGTGCCAGCAGCCTGGGGGGGAAGGAGTGGGGCGAGCAGTACTTC. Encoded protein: CASSLGGKEWGEQYF.

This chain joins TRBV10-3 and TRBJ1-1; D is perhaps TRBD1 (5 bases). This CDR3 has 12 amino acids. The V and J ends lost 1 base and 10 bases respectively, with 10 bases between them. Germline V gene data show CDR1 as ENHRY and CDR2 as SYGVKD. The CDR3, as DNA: TGTGCCATCAGTGAGTGGCAAAGGGGAGCTTTCTTT. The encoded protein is CAISEWQRGAFF.

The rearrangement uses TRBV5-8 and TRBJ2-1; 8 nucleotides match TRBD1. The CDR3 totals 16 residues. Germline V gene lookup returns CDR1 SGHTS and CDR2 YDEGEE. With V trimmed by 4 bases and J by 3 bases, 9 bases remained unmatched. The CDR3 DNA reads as TGTGCCAGCAGCGAGACAGGGGCGAGAGGCTACAATGAGCAGTTCTTC. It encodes CASSETGARGYNEQFF.

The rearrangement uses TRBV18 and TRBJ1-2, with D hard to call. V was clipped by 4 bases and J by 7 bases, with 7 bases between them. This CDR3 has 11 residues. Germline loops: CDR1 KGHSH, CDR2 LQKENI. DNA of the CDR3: TGTGCCAGCTCACTAGGATCTGGCTACACCTTC. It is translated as CASSLGSGYTF.

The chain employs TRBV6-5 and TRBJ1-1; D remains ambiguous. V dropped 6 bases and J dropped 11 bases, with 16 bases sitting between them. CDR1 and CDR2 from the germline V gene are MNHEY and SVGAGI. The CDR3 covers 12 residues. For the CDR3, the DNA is TGTGCCAGCAGACCTGGTCGTCAGGAGGCTTTCTTT. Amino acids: CASRPGRQEAFF.

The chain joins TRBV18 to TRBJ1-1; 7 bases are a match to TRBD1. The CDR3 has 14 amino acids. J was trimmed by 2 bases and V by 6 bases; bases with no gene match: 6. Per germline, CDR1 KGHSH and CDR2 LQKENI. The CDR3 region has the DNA TGTGCCAGCTCGGTAGGACAGGTTAACACTGAAGCTTTCTTT. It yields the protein CASSVGQVNTEAFF. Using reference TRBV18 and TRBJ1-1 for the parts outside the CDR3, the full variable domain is NAGVMQNPRHLVRRRGQEARLRCSPMKGHSHVYWYRQLPEEGLKFMVYLQKENIIDESGMPKERFSAEFPKEGPSILRIQQVVRGDSAAYFCASSVGQVNTEAFFGQGTRLTVV.